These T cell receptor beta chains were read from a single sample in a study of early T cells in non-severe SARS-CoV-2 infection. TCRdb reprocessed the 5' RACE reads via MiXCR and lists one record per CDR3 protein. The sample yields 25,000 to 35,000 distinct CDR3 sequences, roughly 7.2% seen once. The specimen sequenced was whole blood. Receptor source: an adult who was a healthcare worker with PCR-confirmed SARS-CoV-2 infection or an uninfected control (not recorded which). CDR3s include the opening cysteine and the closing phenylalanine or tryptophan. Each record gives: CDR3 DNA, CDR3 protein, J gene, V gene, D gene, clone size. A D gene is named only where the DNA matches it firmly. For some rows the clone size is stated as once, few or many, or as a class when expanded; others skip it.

CDR3 DNA: TGCAGCGTTGAAGGGGCAGGTCGATCAGGAAACACCATATATTTT
CDR3 protein: CSVEGAGRSGNTIYF
J gene: TRBJ1-3
V gene: TRBV29-1
D gene: -
clone size: -

CDR3 DNA: TGTGCCAGCAGTTTTTCCCTCGCCGTCCTCTCCTACGAGCAGTACTTC
CDR3 protein: CASSFSLAVLSYEQYF
J gene: TRBJ2-7
V gene: TRBV28
D gene: -
clone size: many

CDR3 DNA: TGTGCCAGCAGCTTAGGGGGGCCCCAAGAGACCCAGTACTTC
CDR3 protein: CASSLGGPQETQYF
J gene: TRBJ2-5
V gene: TRBV7-3
D gene: -
clone size: -

CDR3 DNA: TGCGCCAGCAGCCCACGACTTGGCGGCTACACCTTC
CDR3 protein: CASSPRLGGYTF
J gene: TRBJ1-2
V gene: TRBV5-1
D gene: -
clone size: few

CDR3 DNA: TGCGCCAGCAGCCCCATGACTAGCGGGACTCCGCGGGAGCAGTTCTTC
CDR3 protein: CASSPMTSGTPREQFF
J gene: TRBJ2-1
V gene: TRBV5-1
D gene: TRBD2
clone size: many

CDR3 DNA: TGCGCCAGCAGCTGGGGAGCAACTAGCGAGGGCTTGCAGTTCTTC
CDR3 protein: CASSWGATSEGLQFF
J gene: TRBJ2-1
V gene: TRBV5-1
D gene: TRBD2
clone size: few

CDR3 DNA: TGTGCCAGCAGCCAGAGACAGGGGCAGTTCTTC
CDR3 protein: CASSQRQGQFF
J gene: TRBJ2-1
V gene: TRBV7-8
D gene: TRBD1
clone size: few

CDR3 DNA: TGTGCCAGCAGTCGACTAGCGGGAGGGCCAAGTACGTTCTTC
CDR3 protein: CASSRLAGGPSTFF
J gene: TRBJ2-1
V gene: TRBV6-4
D gene: TRBD2
clone size: many

CDR3 DNA: TGTGCCACCATCCCGGGACTAGCGGTGGATACGCAGTATTTT
CDR3 protein: CATIPGLAVDTQYF
J gene: TRBJ2-3
V gene: TRBV15
D gene: TRBD2
clone size: many

CDR3 DNA: TGTGCCAGCAGAGATGCCAGGGACTATCCCTACAATGAGCAGTTCTTC
CDR3 protein: CASRDARDYPYNEQFF
J gene: TRBJ2-1
V gene: TRBV12-3/TRBV12-4
D gene: TRBD2
clone size: many

CDR3 DNA: TGCAGTGCTAGAGATCTACAGGGGTCTGGCTACACCTTC
CDR3 protein: CSARDLQGSGYTF
J gene: TRBJ1-2
V gene: TRBV20-1
D gene: TRBD1
clone size: few

CDR3 DNA: TGTGCCAGCAGCTTAGGGACACTGAGCTCCTACGAGCAGTACTTC
CDR3 protein: CASSLGTLSSYEQYF
J gene: TRBJ2-7
V gene: TRBV11-2
D gene: -
clone size: many

CDR3 DNA: TGTGCCAGCAGTGAAGAGGAGACCGGCAATCAGCCCCAGCATTTT
CDR3 protein: CASSEEETGNQPQHF
J gene: TRBJ1-5
V gene: TRBV2
D gene: -
clone size: many

CDR3 DNA: TGTGCCAGCAGTTTAGGGGCGGGATGGCTTACCGGGGAGCTGTTTTTT
CDR3 protein: CASSLGAGWLTGELFF
J gene: TRBJ2-2
V gene: TRBV27
D gene: -
clone size: many

CDR3 DNA: TGTGCCAGCAGCTCGCGGGACAGTTTAGGTGGCTACACCTTC
CDR3 protein: CASSSRDSLGGYTF
J gene: TRBJ1-2
V gene: TRBV7-2
D gene: TRBD1
clone size: few

CDR3 DNA: TGCAGTGCTAGGGGCCCGGGACTAGCGGGAGGGCCTTTAGTCTTTTATGAGCAGTTCTTC
CDR3 protein: CSARGPGLAGGPLVFYEQFF
J gene: TRBJ2-1
V gene: TRBV20-1
D gene: TRBD2
clone size: many

CDR3 DNA: TGTGCCAGCAGCCTGCTGGGACAGGGGGCGTCTGGCTACACCTTC
CDR3 protein: CASSLLGQGASGYTF
J gene: TRBJ1-2
V gene: TRBV7-8
D gene: TRBD1
clone size: few

CDR3 DNA: TGTGCCAGCAGCCAAGATCGCGGACTAGCGGGAGGGCCTCGGGATACGCAGTATTTT
CDR3 protein: CASSQDRGLAGGPRDTQYF
J gene: TRBJ2-3
V gene: TRBV4-2
D gene: TRBD2
clone size: many

CDR3 DNA: TGTGCCAGCAGCTCCCAACCTCGGGAGACCCAGTACTTC
CDR3 protein: CASSSQPRETQYF
J gene: TRBJ2-5
V gene: TRBV11-2
D gene: -
clone size: many

CDR3 DNA: TGTGCCAGCAGCCAAGAGGGGGGATCTGAAGCTTTCTTT
CDR3 protein: CASSQEGGSEAFF
J gene: TRBJ1-1
V gene: TRBV3-1
D gene: -
clone size: many

CDR3 DNA: TGTGCCAGCAGCCCTACCCCCCAGGGTTATAGATCACCCCTCCACTTT
CDR3 protein: CASSPTPQGYRSPLHF
J gene: TRBJ1-6
V gene: TRBV7-2
D gene: -
clone size: many

CDR3 DNA: TGTGCCAGCAGCTTAGCCGGACAGTTTTCAGGGGAGCTGTTTTTT
CDR3 protein: CASSLAGQFSGELFF
J gene: TRBJ2-2
V gene: TRBV7-2
D gene: -
clone size: many